A selection of T cell receptor beta chains follows, all from one sample in a study of T cells in Graves' hyperthyroidism and ophthalmopathy. MiXCR, run by TCRdb on the multiplex PCR reads, gives a single entry per CDR3 protein. The sample contains 400,000 to 600,000 distinct CDR3 sequences, under 25% of which appear only once. Sequenced material: blood. Every receptor here comes from a man between 18 and 29 years old with Graves' hyperthyroidism. The CDR3 runs from the conserved cysteine through the conserved F or W. The D gene is left open where the match is weak.

v_gene,len,j_gene,d_gene,CDR3aa
TRBV29-1,15,TRBJ1-2,TRBD1,CSVNTGGSSAYGYTF
TRBV18,14,TRBJ2-7,TRBD1,CASSPGQGFGEQYF
TRBV30,15,TRBJ1-1,-,CAWSVQVGRGTEAFF
TRBV9,14,TRBJ2-7,TRBD1,CASSADRDSYEQYF
TRBV20-1,15,TRBJ1-2,-,CSARRDAAAGGGYTF
TRBV29-1,12,TRBJ1-2,TRBD1,CSVPGTAYGYTF
TRBV12-3/TRBV12-4,14,TRBJ2-7,-,CASSTSGTRYEQYF
TRBV20-1,14,TRBJ1-3,TRBD1,CSATGRQGGNTIYF
TRBV9,15,TRBJ2-5,-,CASSVAGGARETQYF
TRBV10-2,12,TRBJ2-7,-,CATQAPSYEQYF
TRBV20-1,14,TRBJ1-2,-,CSPGTGGNDYGYTF
TRBV7-9,14,TRBJ1-1,TRBD1,CASSAGQVNTEAFF
TRBV2,14,TRBJ2-5,TRBD1,CASSRGTGVETQYF
TRBV6-5,14,TRBJ1-1,TRBD1,CASTQGQQNTEAFF
TRBV2,17,TRBJ1-1,-,CASRGLREGISNTEAFF
TRBV12-3/TRBV12-4,13,TRBJ1-2,-,CASTPFGDYGYTF
TRBV5-1,15,TRBJ2-5,-,CASSPGDTGVETQYF
TRBV6-1,14,TRBJ2-7,-,CASSETGILYEQYF
TRBV6-1,13,TRBJ1-3,-,CASRGYSGNTIYF
TRBV12-3/TRBV12-4,14,TRBJ1-2,-,CASSLDHSNYGYTF
TRBV6-2/TRBV6-3,19,TRBJ1-1,TRBD1,CASSPPPTHQGARFTEAFF
TRBV29-1,15,TRBJ1-2,TRBD1,CSVEVSMTGSDGFTF
TRBV12-3/TRBV12-4,16,TRBJ1-1,-,CASSLASPGGYTEAFF
TRBV29-1,12,TRBJ2-2,-,CSVGWGTGELFF